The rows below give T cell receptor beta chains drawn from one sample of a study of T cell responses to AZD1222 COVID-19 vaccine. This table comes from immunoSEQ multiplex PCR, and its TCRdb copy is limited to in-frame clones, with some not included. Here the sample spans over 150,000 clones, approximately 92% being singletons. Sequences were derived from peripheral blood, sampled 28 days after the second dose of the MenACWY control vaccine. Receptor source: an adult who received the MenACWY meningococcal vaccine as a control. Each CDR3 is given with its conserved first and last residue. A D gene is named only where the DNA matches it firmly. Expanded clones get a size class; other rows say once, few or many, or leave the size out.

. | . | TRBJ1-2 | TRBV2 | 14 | CASSGGLQVGGYTF | TGTGCCAGCAGTGGGGGCCTCCAGGTCGGAGGCTACACCTTC
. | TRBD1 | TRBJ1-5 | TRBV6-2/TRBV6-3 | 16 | CASSYHRGGINQPQHF | TGTGCCAGCAGTTACCACAGGGGAGGGATCAATCAGCCCCAGCATTTT
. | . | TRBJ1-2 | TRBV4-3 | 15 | CASSQGRGASYGYTF | TGCGCCAGCAGCCAAGGAAGGGGAGCGTCCTATGGCTACACCTTC
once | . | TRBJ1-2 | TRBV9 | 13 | CASSQGRGDGYTF | TGTGCCAGCAGTCAAGGGCGTGGGGATGGCTACACCTTC
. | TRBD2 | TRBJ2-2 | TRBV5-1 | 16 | CASSFTSGGYTGELFF | TGCGCCAGCAGCTTCACTAGCGGGGGGTACACCGGGGAGCTGTTTTTT
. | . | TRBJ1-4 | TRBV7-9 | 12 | CASSLNQGKLFF | TGTGCCAGCAGCTTAAACCAGGGAAAACTGTTTTTT
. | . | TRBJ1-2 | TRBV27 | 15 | CASSFSRGRSYGYTF | TGTGCCAGCAGTTTTTCCCGAGGACGGTCCTATGGCTACACCTTC
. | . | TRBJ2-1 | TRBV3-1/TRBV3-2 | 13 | CASSHAGGNEQFF | TGTGCCAGCAGCCATGCTGGGGGAAATGAGCAGTTCTTC
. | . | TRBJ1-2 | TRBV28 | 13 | CASSLPSQGGYTF | TGTGCCAGCAGTTTACCCAGCCAAGGGGGCTACACCTTC
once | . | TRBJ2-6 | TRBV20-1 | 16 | CSASLALFSGANVLTF | TGCAGTGCTAGTCTAGCCCTGTTCTCTGGGGCCAACGTCCTGACTTTC
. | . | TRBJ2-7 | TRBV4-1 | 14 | CASSQEGGFREQYF | TGCGCCAGCAGCCAAGAAGGTGGGTTTCGCGAGCAGTACTTC
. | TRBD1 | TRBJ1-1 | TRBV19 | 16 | CASSILTGQMNTEAFF | TGTGCCAGTAGTATCCTTACGGGACAGATGAACACTGAAGCTTTCTTT
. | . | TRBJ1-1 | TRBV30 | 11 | CAWSVGGGSHF | .
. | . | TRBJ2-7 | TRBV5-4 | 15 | CASSFDSSISYEQYF | TGTGCCAGCAGCTTTGACAGTAGCATTTCCTACGAGCAGTACTTC
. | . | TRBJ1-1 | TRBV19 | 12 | CASSILGSPAFF | TGTGCCAGTAGTATCCTTGGGTCTCCCGCTTTCTTT
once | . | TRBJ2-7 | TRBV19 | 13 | CASSSGRSYEQYF | TGTGCCAGTAGCTCTGGACGGAGCTACGAGCAGTACTTC
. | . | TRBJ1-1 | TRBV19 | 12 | CASSSGVGEAFF | TGTGCCAGTAGTTCAGGGGTGGGTGAAGCTTTCTTT
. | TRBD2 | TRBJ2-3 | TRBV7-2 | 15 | CASSLALAGADTQYF | TGTGCCAGCAGCTTAGCATTAGCGGGGGCGGATACGCAGTATTTT
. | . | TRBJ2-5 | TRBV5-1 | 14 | CASSSGLGGETQYF | TGCGCCAGCAGCTCGGGACTGGGCGGAGAGACCCAGTACTTC
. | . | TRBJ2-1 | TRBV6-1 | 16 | CASSELRLIARDEQFF | TGTGCCAGCAGTGAACTCCGGCTCATAGCTAGGGATGAGCAGTTCTTC
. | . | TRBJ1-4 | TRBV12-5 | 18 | CASGLVQGTRPVPEKLFF | TGTGCTAGTGGTTTGGTACAGGGAACCAGACCCGTACCTGAAAAACTGTTTTTT
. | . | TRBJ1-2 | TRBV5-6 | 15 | CASSSSGGTHYGYTF | TGTGCCAGCAGCTCCTCCGGAGGGACCCACTATGGCTACACCTTC
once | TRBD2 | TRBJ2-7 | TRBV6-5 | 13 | CASSYSTSHEQYF | TGTGCCAGCAGTTACTCGACTAGCCACGAGCAGTACTTC
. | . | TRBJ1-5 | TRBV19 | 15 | CASSIRGFGNQPQHF | TGTGCCAGTAGTATCAGGGGATTTGGCAATCAGCCCCAGCATTTT
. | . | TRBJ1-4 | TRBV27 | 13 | CASSLSWLEKLFF | TGTGCCAGCAGTTTATCCTGGCTTGAAAAACTGTTTTTT
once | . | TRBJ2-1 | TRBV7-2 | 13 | CASSLSLRDEQFF | TGTGCCAGCAGCTTAAGTCTTAGGGATGAGCAGTTCTTC
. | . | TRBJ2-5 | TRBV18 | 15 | CASSGFTRVFETQYF | TGTGCCAGCTCCGGATTTACTAGGGTATTCGAGACCCAGTACTTC
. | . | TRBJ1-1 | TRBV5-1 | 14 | CASSLGAGRRGAFF | TGCGCCAGCAGCTTGGGAGCAGGCCGAAGGGGGGCTTTCTTT
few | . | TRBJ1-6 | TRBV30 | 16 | CAWSRGGSSYNSPLHF | TGTGCCTGGAGTCGGGGAGGTTCATCCTATAATTCACCCCTCCACTTT
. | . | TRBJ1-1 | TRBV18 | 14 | CASSPRGMNTEAFF | TGTGCCAGCTCACCCCGGGGCATGAACACTGAAGCTTTCTTT
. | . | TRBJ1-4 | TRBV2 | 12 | CAGTGQYEKLFF | TGTGCCGGCACAGGGCAATATGAAAAACTGTTTTTT
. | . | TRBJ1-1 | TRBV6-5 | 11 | CASLWVTEAFF | TGTGCCAGCCTGTGGGTCACTGAAGCTTTCTTT
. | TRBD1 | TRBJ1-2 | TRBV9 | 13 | CASTMTGNYGYTF | TGTGCCAGCACTATGACAGGGAACTATGGCTACACCTTC
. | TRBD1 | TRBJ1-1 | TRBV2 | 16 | CASRVQGPSMNTEAFF | TGTGCCAGCCGTGTACAGGGGCCGTCGATGAACACTGAAGCTTTCTTT
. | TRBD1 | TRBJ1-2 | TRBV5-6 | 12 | CASSRTGDGYTF | TGTGCCAGCAGCCGAACAGGGGATGGCTACACCTTC
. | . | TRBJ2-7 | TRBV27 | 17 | CASSFLISSLGLHEQYF | TGTGCCAGCAGTTTTTTAATTTCGTCGTTGGGGTTACACGAGCAGTACTTC
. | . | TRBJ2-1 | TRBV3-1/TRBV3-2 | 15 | CASSQGTSRYNEQFF | TGTGCCAGCAGCCAAGGGACATCCCGATACAATGAGCAGTTCTTC
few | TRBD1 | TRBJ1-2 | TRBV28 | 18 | CASISAFNRDRTLYGYTF | TGTGCCAGCATCTCTGCCTTCAACCGGGACAGGACACTCTATGGCTACACCTTC
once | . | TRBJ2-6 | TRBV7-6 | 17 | CASSTPRGASGANVLTF | TGTGCCAGCAGCACCCCTCGGGGAGCCTCTGGGGCCAACGTCCTGACTTTC